These 8 T cell receptor beta chains were sequenced from one sample in a study of blood T cell repertoires in COVID-19. Sequenced by immunoSEQ multiplex PCR; TCRdb stores in-frame clones only, minus some. The sample includes 55,000 to 75,000 clones, 81% of them seen just once. Sequenced sample: peripheral blood. The receptors come from a man aged 80 or over with acute or convalescent COVID-19.

The rearrangement joins TRBV7-2 to TRBJ2-5, with D perhaps TRBD1 (7 bases). The germline V gene encodes CDR1 SGHTA and CDR2 FQGNSA. Trimming pared 6 bases from V and 7 bases from J, leaving 21 bases between. The length of the CDR3 is 15 residues. The CDR3 DNA follows: TGTGCCAGCAGAGGGGGCGGGACCGCTGTAGGGACCCAGTACTTC. Translated: CASRGGGTAVGTQYF.

The chain joins TRBV7-2 to TRBJ1-6, with unresolved D. The CDR3 consists of 14 residues. V dropped 1 base and J dropped 5 bases, with 6 bases sitting between them. The V gene's germline CDR1 is SGHTA and CDR2 FQGNSA. This CDR3 reads CASSLGPNNSPLHF. In nucleotides, the CDR3 is TGTGCCAGCAGCTTAGGGCCCAATAATTCACCCCTCCACTTT.

CDR3 sequence (DNA): TGTGCCAGCAGCTTCGTGGGGTATTACGGACTAGTAGACGAGCAGTACTTC. This translates into CASSFVGYYGLVDEQYF. This chain links TRBV5-4 with TRBJ2-7; TRBD2 matches at 7 bases. V shed 2 bases, J shed 5 bases, and the junction held 16 bases outside the gene matches. There are 17 residues in the CDR3. CDR1 is SGHNT and CDR2 is YYREEE in the germline V gene (reference sequence).

The chain is built from TRBV9 and TRBJ1-2; a weak D match, TRBD1 (5 bases). The CDR3 runs 15 residues. Germline CDR1 and CDR2: SGDLS and YYNGEE. The V and J ends lost 4 bases and 6 bases respectively, with 19 bases between them. CDR3 protein: CASSPRFRQTDGYTF. CDR3 DNA sequence: TGTGCCAGCAGCCCTAGGTTCAGACAGACCGATGGCTACACCTTC.

The chain uses TRBV10-3 and TRBJ2-4; tentative D call: TRBD2 (6 bases). Trimming removed 4 bases at V and 5 bases at J, with 6 bases between. This CDR3 spans 12 amino acids. The germline V gene has CDR1 ENHRY and CDR2 SYGVKD. The CDR3 region has the DNA TGTGCCATCAGTGGGGGGGAAAACATTCAGTACTTC. It specifies CAISGGENIQYF.

The J gene is TRBJ2-7, the V gene TRBV28; 8 bases are shared with TRBD1. The CDR3 length is 14 residues. V shed 7 bases, J shed 4 bases, and the junction held 9 bases outside the gene matches. The V gene's germline CDR1 is MDHEN and CDR2 SYDVKM. In nucleotides, the CDR3 is TGTGCCAGCAAACGAAACAGACAGGGGTACGAGCAGTACTTC. It specifies CASKRNRQGYEQYF.

The chain combines TRBV6-5 with TRBJ1-2, with D maybe TRBD1 (5 bases). The CDR3 covers 15 residues. Germline assignment: CDR1 MNHEY and CDR2 SVGAGI. Deletions cut 2 bases from V and 4 bases from J, with 14 bases between. The CDR3 region has the DNA TGTGCCAGCAGTTACGAAGGGGCCCTAGGCTATGGCTACACCTTC. It yields the protein CASSYEGALGYGYTF.

The V gene is TRBV19, the J gene TRBJ2-3; a weak D match, TRBD2 (5 bases). The germline V and J ends were trimmed by 6 bases and 0 bases, with 7 bases remaining between them. The CDR3 is 13 amino acids. CDR1 is LNHDA, CDR2 SQIVND, per germline (reference sequence). CDR3 region: CASRSGSTDTQYF. The CDR3 DNA reads TGTGCCAGTAGAAGCGGTAGCACAGATACGCAGTATTTT.